This entry describes one T cell receptor beta chain. These data come from a study of blood T cell repertoires in COVID-19. Study-level background: Sites across the United States, Italy and Spain contributed samples from acute and convalescent COVID-19. PBMCs, B-cell-depleted T cells, or T cells were the source of the cDNA or gDNA that made up the material.

Original handling: Reference gene primers were amplified, and this amplification served to estimate nucleated cell counts. The method was immunoSEQ multiplex PCR; TCRdb's version includes in-frame clones alone and lacks a portion of them. That table supplies the V and J calls and clone size; D and trimming were determined from the DNA. In the table there are 30,000 to 40,000 clones, about 88% of which are singletons. The germline gives CDR1 SGHVS, CDR2 FNYEAQ. This CDR3 has 16 residues. The V gene end was trimmed by 5 bases and the J gene end by 5 bases; junction bases not matched to a gene: 10. Sequencing input: peripheral blood. The chain couples TRBV7-6 to TRBJ1-5; 9 bases line up with TRBD1. This TCR was sampled from a human donor in a cohort sampled during active COVID-19. The CDR3 is CASSPGQGLDYQPQHF. The CDR3 DNA is TGTGCCAGCAGCCCAGGACAGGGGCTCGATTATCAGCCCCAGCATTTT.